Each of the 16 T cell receptor beta chains below was sequenced from the same sample in a study of blood T cell repertoires in COVID-19. Assay: immunoSEQ multiplex PCR; the TCRdb copy retains only in-frame clones and omits some. The data contain around 150,000 clones, approximately 90% of them seen just once; the ten biggest clones take up 6.5% to 8%. The specimen sequenced was PBMCs or T cells enriched from blood (not recorded which). The receptor set was obtained from a woman between 45 and 60 years old who had recovered from COVID-19.

The gene calls are TRBV6-2 or TRBV6-3 and TRBJ2-3; 10 nucleotides match TRBD2. The germline gives CDR1 MNHEY, CDR2 SVGEGT. The CDR3 totals 16 residues. The J segment lost 1 base and the V segment lost 4 bases, leaving 5 bases of the junction unmatched. The CDR3 is CASSSPGTSGTDTQYF. CDR3 DNA: TGTGCCAGCAGTTCCCCCGGGACTAGCGGCACAGATACGCAGTATTTT.

This chain connects TRBV7-3 to TRBJ2-7; tentatively, D is TRBD1 (6 bases). The CDR3 consists of 13 residues. V was trimmed by 5 bases and J by 3 bases, leaving 11 bases between them. Germline CDR1 SGHTA, CDR2 FQGTGA. The CDR3 sequence is CASSLRDNYEQYF. CDR3 coding DNA: TGTGCCAGCAGCCTGAGGGACAACTACGAGCAGTACTTC.

V gene TRBV20-1 combines with J gene TRBJ2-5; D not resolved. V shed 3 bases and J shed 5 bases, with 4 bases lying between them. Germline lookup yields CDR1 DFQATT and CDR2 SNEGSKA (reference sequence). The CDR3 runs 10 residues. CDR3 loop: CSASQETQYF. CDR3 nucleotide sequence: TGCAGTGCTAGTCAGGAGACCCAGTACTTC.

This clone came up a few times. J is TRBJ2-5 and V is TRBV7-3; 9 bases map to TRBD2. J gave up 6 bases and V 11 bases, and 13 bases lay outside the gene matches. Germline CDR1 and CDR2: SGHTA and FQGTGA. The CDR3 consists of 14 residues. CDR3 loop: CACSRAGGSQTQYF. Here the CDR3 DNA reads TGTGCCTGCTCGCGAGCGGGGGGTTCGCAGACCCAGTACTTC. The complete variable domain, with remaining parts taken from reference TRBV7-3 and TRBJ2-5, reads GAGVSQTPSNKVTEKGKYVELRCDPISGHTALYWYRQSLGQGPEFLIYFQGTGAADDSGLPNDRFFAVRPEGSVSTLKIQRTERGDSAVYLCACSRAGGSQTQYFGPGTRLLVL.

This rearrangement joins TRBV7-2 to TRBJ2-5; perhaps TRBD2 as D (5 bases). This CDR3 spans 14 amino acids. Germline V gene lookup returns CDR1 SGHTA and CDR2 FQGNSA. Trimming shortened V by 4 bases and J by 3 bases, and 12 bases separated the two germline ends. This CDR3 reads CASSSGVAKETQYF. In DNA form, the CDR3 reads TGTGCCAGCAGCTCCGGCGTAGCGAAAGAGACCCAGTACTTC.

This clone was found a few times. The V and J genes are TRBV2 and TRBJ2-7; D perhaps matches TRBD1 (5 bases). Germline V CDR1 and CDR2: SNHLY, FYNNEI. V lost 7 bases, J lost 1 base, and 11 bases lay in between. This CDR3 has 13 amino acids. This CDR3 is CASTPRASYEQYF. Written as DNA, the CDR3 is TGTGCCAGCACGCCCAGGGCTTCCTACGAGCAGTACTTC.

This rearrangement joins TRBV7-8 to TRBJ2-1; TRBD2 aligns across 10 bases. Germline CDR1 SGHVS, CDR2 FQNEAQ. V dropped 7 bases and J dropped 6; count of bases not matched to a gene: 9. This CDR3 contains 15 residues. CDR3 in amino acids: CASTPLAGDSNEQFF. The CDR3 DNA is TGTGCCAGCACCCCTCTAGCGGGGGATTCCAATGAGCAGTTCTTC.

The rearrangement uses TRBV6-5 and TRBJ2-5; 8 bases agree with TRBD1. The ends lost 6 bases at V and 5 bases at J; junction bases unmatched: 5. Per the germline V gene, CDR1 is MNHEY and CDR2 is SVGAGI. The CDR3 runs to 13 residues. Here the CDR3 reads CASRGTGRETQYF. The CDR3 DNA reads as TGTGCCAGCAGGGGGACAGGAAGGGAGACCCAGTACTTC.

The genes are TRBV27 and TRBJ2-7; D gene uncertain. Per the germline V gene, CDR1 is MNHEY and CDR2 is SMNVEV (reference sequence). The CDR3 has 12 amino acids. Trimming stripped 8 bases from V and 5 bases from J, with 13 bases between. The CDR3 sequence: CASAAMSHEQYF. The CDR3 coding sequence is TGTGCCAGCGCGGCAATGAGCCACGAGCAGTACTTC.

This chain links TRBV4-1 with TRBJ1-1; tentatively, D is TRBD1 (5 bases). The CDR3 has 15 residues. Trimming took off 4 bases at V and 5 bases at J, with 17 bases between the two ends. Germline V gene sequence: CDR1 MGHRA, CDR2 YSYEKL. In DNA form, the CDR3 reads TGCGCCAGCAGCCTCTACTCTCAGGGAGGAACTGAAGCTTTCTTT. Encoded protein: CASSLYSQGGTEAFF.

This clone was recorded once. This chain connects TRBV19 to TRBJ2-2, with 8 bases lining up with TRBD1. Germline CDR1 LNHDA, CDR2 SQIVND (reference sequence). CDR3 size: 15 residues. The J segment lost 6 bases and the V segment lost 4 bases, leaving 7 bases of the junction unmatched. The CDR3 nucleotides are TGTGCCAGTAGTACCTTGGAGACAGGGGCCGGGGAGCTGTTTTTT. It codes for CASSTLETGAGELFF. Based on the CDR3 plus reference TRBV19 and TRBJ2-2, the full variable domain is DGGITQSPKYLFRKEGQNVTLSCEQNLNHDAMYWYRQDPGQGLRLIYYSQIVNDFQKGDIAEGYSVSREKKESFPLTVTSAQKNPTAFYLCASSTLETGAGELFFGEGSRLTVL.

This chain links TRBV18 with TRBJ1-2; a weak D match, TRBD1 (5 bases). Trimming stripped 4 bases from V and 6 bases from J, with 15 bases between. Germline V CDR1 and CDR2: KGHSH, LQKENI. This CDR3 has 14 amino acids. The DNA for the CDR3 is TGTGCCAGCTCACGTCCCGGGGGAGGCCATGGCTACACCTTC. Encoded protein: CASSRPGGGHGYTF. The full variable domain, rest sourced from reference TRBV18 and TRBJ1-2, is NAGVMQNPRHLVRRRGQEARLRCSPMKGHSHVYWYRQLPEEGLKFMVYLQKENIIDESGMPKERFSAEFPKEGPSILRIQQVVRGDSAAYFCASSRPGGGHGYTFGSGTRLTVV.

V and J are TRBV7-2 and TRBJ1-4; the match to TRBD1 covers 7 bases. CDR1 and CDR2 from the germline V gene are SGHTA and FQGNSA. J lost 8 bases, V lost 4 bases, and 10 bases had no gene match. The length of the CDR3 is 15 residues. This CDR3 reads CASSWRQGIGEKLFF. The CDR3 coding sequence is TGTGCCAGCAGCTGGAGACAGGGAATAGGGGAAAAACTGTTTTTT.

V gene TRBV2 combines with J gene TRBJ1-5; D gene unclear. This CDR3 region has 15 residues. Germline V gene lookup returns CDR1 SNHLY and CDR2 FYNNEI. V lost 8 bases and J 1 base, leaving 15 bases between the germline ends. The CDR3 bases are TGTGCCAGCGCCGAAGAAGGACTGAGCAATCAGCCCCAGCATTTT. This translates into CASAEEGLSNQPQHF.

The chain is built from TRBV4-3 and TRBJ2-3, with D possibly TRBD2 on 5 matching bases. V lost 0 bases to trimming and J lost 8 bases, with 18 bases between them. This CDR3 region has 16 residues. Germline V gene data show CDR1 as LGHNA and CDR2 as YSLEER. CDR3 amino acids: CASSQDIGPSGVTQYF. The DNA of the CDR3 is TGCGCCAGCAGCCAAGATATTGGACCCTCCGGGGTTACGCAGTATTTT.

The chain joins TRBV4-3 to TRBJ2-3; 9 nucleotides align to TRBD2. The CDR3 runs to 15 residues. Trimming took 4 bases from V and 8 from J; bases not matched to a gene: 10. Germline V gives CDR1 LGHNA, CDR2 YSLEER. The CDR3 region is CASSPQRGDQVTQYF. As DNA, the CDR3 is TGCGCCAGCAGCCCTCAGCGGGGGGACCAGGTTACGCAGTATTTT.